Listed below are T cell receptor beta chains from one sample, sequenced in a study of Ad26.COV2.S vaccination and SARS-CoV-2 variants. TCRdb keeps only in-frame clones here, not all; method: immunoSEQ multiplex PCR. The table records about 370,000 clones, 75% to 90% of them present only once. Sequenced here: peripheral blood, sampled in a trial of Ad26.COV2.S vaccine versus placebo. The receptor source for this set is a person aged 18-60 years who received the Ad26.COV2.S COVID-19 vaccine or a placebo. The CDR3 runs from the conserved cysteine through the conserved F or W. Fields, in order: J gene, V gene, D gene, clone size, CDR3 length, CDR3 protein, CDR3 DNA. D genes are given only for firm matches. Not all rows give a size; the values are once, few, many and, for expanded clones, a class.

J gene: TRBJ1-1; V gene: TRBV10-3; D gene: TRBD1; clone size: NA; CDR3 length: 13; CDR3 protein: CAISESWDREAFF; CDR3 DNA: TGTGCCATCAGTGAGTCTTGGGACAGGGAAGCTTTCTTT
J gene: TRBJ2-5; V gene: TRBV5-1; D gene: NA; clone size: NA; CDR3 length: 10; CDR3 protein: CASRGETQYF; CDR3 DNA: TGCGCCAGCCGCGGGGAGACCCAGTACTTC
J gene: TRBJ1-6; V gene: TRBV5-1; D gene: TRBD1; clone size: once; CDR3 length: 15; CDR3 protein: CASSLADRDNSPLHF; CDR3 DNA: TGCGCCAGCAGCTTGGCAGACAGGGACAATTCACCCCTCCACTTT
J gene: TRBJ2-5; V gene: TRBV7-6; D gene: NA; clone size: NA; CDR3 length: 15; CDR3 protein: CASSLARKGKETQYF; CDR3 DNA: TGTGCCAGCAGCTTAGCTAGAAAGGGCAAAGAGACCCAGTACTTC
J gene: TRBJ2-1; V gene: TRBV25-1; D gene: NA; clone size: NA; CDR3 length: 17; CDR3 protein: CASSESRPDPLYNEQFF; CDR3 DNA: TGTGCCAGCAGTGAAAGCAGGCCCGATCCCCTTTACAATGAGCAGTTCTTC
J gene: TRBJ1-1; V gene: TRBV6-1; D gene: NA; clone size: NA; CDR3 length: 14; CDR3 protein: CASSDIRGSTEAFF; CDR3 DNA: TGTGCCAGCAGTGATATTCGGGGGTCCACTGAAGCTTTCTTT
J gene: TRBJ1-1; V gene: TRBV5-1; D gene: NA; clone size: NA; CDR3 length: 16; CDR3 protein: CASSLLPGRGNTEAFF; CDR3 DNA: TGCGCCAGCAGCTTGTTACCGGGGCGCGGGAACACTGAAGCTTTCTTT
J gene: TRBJ2-7; V gene: TRBV20-1; D gene: NA; clone size: NA; CDR3 length: 11; CDR3 protein: CSARQGYEQYF; CDR3 DNA: TGCAGTGCTCGGCAGGGCTACGAGCAGTACTTC
J gene: TRBJ1-2; V gene: TRBV19; D gene: TRBD1; clone size: NA; CDR3 length: 14; CDR3 protein: CASSTTGGGYGYTF; CDR3 DNA: TGTGCCAGTAGTACCACAGGGGGCGGCTATGGCTACACCTTC
J gene: TRBJ2-1; V gene: TRBV11-1; D gene: NA; clone size: NA; CDR3 length: 14; CDR3 protein: CASTSGRESDEQFF; CDR3 DNA: TGTGCCAGCACCTCCGGTAGGGAGTCCGATGAGCAGTTCTTC
J gene: TRBJ2-4; V gene: TRBV3-1/TRBV3-2; D gene: TRBD2; clone size: NA; CDR3 length: 17; CDR3 protein: CASSQVGGTSGVNIQYF; CDR3 DNA: TGTGCCAGCAGCCAAGTCGGCGGGACTAGCGGGGTAAACATTCAGTACTTC
J gene: TRBJ2-2; V gene: TRBV11-1; D gene: NA; clone size: NA; CDR3 length: 16; CDR3 protein: CASSRTDRFNTGELFF; CDR3 DNA: TGTGCCAGCAGCCGAACAGACAGGTTTAACACCGGGGAGCTGTTTTTT
J gene: TRBJ2-5; V gene: TRBV7-8; D gene: TRBD1; clone size: NA; CDR3 length: 13; CDR3 protein: CASSSDRKETQYF; CDR3 DNA: TGTGCCAGCAGCTCGGACAGGAAAGAGACCCAGTACTTC
J gene: TRBJ1-1; V gene: TRBV19; D gene: TRBD1; clone size: NA; CDR3 length: 16; CDR3 protein: CASSIGGAGGSTEAFF; CDR3 DNA: TGTGCCAGTAGTATCGGTGGGGCAGGGGGGAGCACTGAAGCTTTCTTT
J gene: TRBJ1-1; V gene: TRBV6-2/TRBV6-3; D gene: TRBD1; clone size: NA; CDR3 length: 14; CDR3 protein: CASSSYRGGTEAFF; CDR3 DNA: TGTGCCAGCAGTTCTTACAGGGGAGGGACTGAAGCTTTCTTT
J gene: TRBJ1-5; V gene: TRBV3-1/TRBV3-2; D gene: TRBD1; clone size: NA; CDR3 length: 18; CDR3 protein: CASSQGGVRQGTRQPQHF; CDR3 DNA: TGTGCCAGCAGCCAAGGGGGGGTTCGACAGGGGACGAGGCAGCCCCAGCATTTT
J gene: TRBJ1-3; V gene: TRBV6-5; D gene: NA; clone size: NA; CDR3 length: 14; CDR3 protein: CASKFADSGNTIYF; CDR3 DNA: TGTGCCAGCAAGTTTGCGGACTCTGGAAACACCATATATTTT
J gene: TRBJ1-3; V gene: TRBV5-1; D gene: NA; clone size: NA; CDR3 length: 16; CDR3 protein: CASSPQGSSSGNTIYF; CDR3 DNA: TGCGCCAGCAGCCCGCAGGGGTCGAGCTCTGGAAACACCATATATTTT
J gene: TRBJ2-7; V gene: TRBV19; D gene: NA; clone size: NA; CDR3 length: 12; CDR3 protein: CASSIGTYEQYF; CDR3 DNA: TGTGCCAGTAGTATCGGGACCTACGAGCAGTACTTC
J gene: TRBJ1-1; V gene: TRBV5-4; D gene: TRBD1; clone size: NA; CDR3 length: 14; CDR3 protein: CASSLDRGNTEAFF; CDR3 DNA: TGTGCCAGCAGCTTGGACAGGGGGAACACTGAAGCTTTCTTT
J gene: TRBJ1-2; V gene: TRBV5-1; D gene: NA; clone size: once; CDR3 length: 12; CDR3 protein: CASSPDIFGYTF; CDR3 DNA: TGCGCCAGCAGCCCCGACATCTTCGGCTACACCTTC
J gene: TRBJ1-2; V gene: TRBV12-3/TRBV12-4; D gene: NA; clone size: once; CDR3 length: 12; CDR3 protein: CASSLGGGGYTF; CDR3 DNA: TGTGCCAGCAGTTTAGGGGGCGGTGGCTACACCTTC
J gene: TRBJ1-6; V gene: TRBV4-1; D gene: NA; clone size: few; CDR3 length: 14; CDR3 protein: CASSQTRGGSPLHF; CDR3 DNA: TGCGCCAGCAGCCAAACAAGGGGGGGTTCACCCCTCCACTTT
J gene: TRBJ1-4; V gene: TRBV9; D gene: TRBD1; clone size: NA; CDR3 length: 13; CDR3 protein: CASTQGTNEKLFF; CDR3 DNA: TGTGCCAGCACACAGGGGACTAATGAAAAACTGTTTTTT
J gene: TRBJ1-1; V gene: TRBV6-2/TRBV6-3; D gene: NA; clone size: NA; CDR3 length: 11; CDR3 protein: CASSWGTEAFF; CDR3 DNA: TGTGCCAGCAGTTGGGGGACTGAAGCTTTCTTT
J gene: TRBJ1-1; V gene: TRBV7-9; D gene: TRBD1; clone size: NA; CDR3 length: 16; CDR3 protein: CASSAPGTGAPDEAFF; CDR3 DNA: TGTGCCAGCAGCGCCCCCGGGACAGGGGCTCCCGATGAAGCTTTCTTT
J gene: TRBJ1-5; V gene: TRBV27; D gene: TRBD1; clone size: NA; CDR3 length: 17; CDR3 protein: CASSSGQGDSSNQPQHF; CDR3 DNA: TGTGCCAGCAGTTCGGGACAGGGGGATTCTAGCAATCAGCCCCAGCATTTT
J gene: TRBJ1-4; V gene: TRBV5-4; D gene: NA; clone size: NA; CDR3 length: 13; CDR3 protein: CASSEEINEKLFF; CDR3 DNA: TGTGCCAGCAGTGAGGAGATAAATGAAAAACTGTTTTTT
J gene: TRBJ1-2; V gene: TRBV7-9; D gene: NA; clone size: NA; CDR3 length: 14; CDR3 protein: CASSLVAGGEGYTF; CDR3 DNA: TGTGCCAGCAGCTTAGTGGCGGGGGGCGAAGGCTACACCTTC
J gene: TRBJ1-3; V gene: TRBV7-8; D gene: NA; clone size: NA; CDR3 length: 16; CDR3 protein: CASSLPRDGTGNTIYF; CDR3 DNA: TGTGCCAGCAGCCTCCCCCGGGACGGGACTGGAAACACCATATATTTT
J gene: TRBJ2-3; V gene: TRBV18; D gene: NA; clone size: NA; CDR3 length: 15; CDR3 protein: CASSPWGAGTDTQYF; CDR3 DNA: TGTGCCAGCTCACCATGGGGGGCCGGCACAGATACGCAGTATTTT
J gene: TRBJ1-1; V gene: TRBV15; D gene: NA; clone size: NA; CDR3 length: 12; CDR3 protein: CATFSGNTEAFF; CDR3 DNA: TGTGCCACCTTTTCTGGTAACACTGAAGCTTTCTTT